This T cell receptor beta chain was identified during a study of cytotoxic CD8 clonotypes in ibrutinib-treated CLL. Overall study context: Specimens for response were gathered following a median around a year of therapy, spanning 6 to 36. Mean per-sample yields comprised roughly 260,000 productive templates and approximately 90,000 productive rearrangements. Regarding the study as a whole: Higher clonality was seen at ibrutinib response and a return toward baseline at progression. On treatment, the uncommon public clonotypes contracted or remained stable.

Losses at the gene ends were 4 bases for V and 3 bases for J; bases not matched to a gene: 5. Germline V lookup: CDR1 MGHRA, CDR2 YSYEKL. The CDR3 length is 14 residues. This clone was detected only a few times. Its cognate antigen is unknown. TCRdb's table, derived via immunoSEQ multiplex PCR, lists solely in-frame clones and lacks some. The table lists 200,000 or so clones, more than 65% of them singletons. The chain combines TRBV4-1 with TRBJ1-1; 7 bases fit TRBD1. This receptor was taken from a human donor with chronic lymphocytic leukemia. Sequenced material: PBMCs, taken after 12 months of ibrutinib treatment. In nucleotides, the CDR3 is TGCGCCAGCAGCCGAAAACAGGGGCACACTGAAGCTTTCTTT. The encoded protein is CASSRKQGHTEAFF.